This TCR beta chain was captured in a study of long-term antiretroviral therapy in people with HIV (dated by TCRdb to 2022 to 2024). Background for the entire study: The earliest samples were collected approximately a decade before the 2015 WHO recommendation for immediate ART, a period when ART was typically delayed until CD4 counts fell. A retrospective serial study tested whether ART initiation and durable HIV suppression were associated with changes in peripheral blood TRB repertoire composition and diversity. A total of about 200 cryopreserved PBMC samples were contributed to the cohort by 30 adults with confirmed HIV infection, with samples collected serially over a mean of 6 years (range 1-12). Eleven of the 30 participants with HIV were female. No cross-contamination during QIAcube processing turned up in test extractions that ran a monoclonal T-cell line alongside around 32 polyclonal samples. Summary of the overall study and its limitations: Because cell numbers in pre-ART samples were limited, unsorted PBMC were profiled instead of sorted CD4+ and CD8+ T cells. Since PBMC availability was limited, sequencing covered only the TCR beta chain, with no alpha chain pairing. HIV repertoires had narrower CDR3 length ranges than controls, and the network structure suggested an antigen-experienced repertoire that shifted only slightly toward naive after ART. Starting ART was linked to a significant rise in TRB diversity, yet even after long-term ART the diversity remained significantly lower than in transplant donor controls. Expanded TRB clones identified before ART initiation dominated the repertoire across all time points, though the dominance fluctuated and decreased in many PLHIV after ART. The samples span the years 2004 to 2017, and the ART regimens used may be less effective than current regimens. Inferences about post-ART repertoire changes were limited because no data were available on ART adherence, viral resistance or therapy changes.

Inclusion was restricted to participants for whom at least one PBMC sample before ART initiation and at least two post-ART samples were available. All participants with HIV were treated in the United States of America. Before DNA extraction, cryopreserved samples of roughly 1-10 million PBMC were thawed and washed. At the time of the earliest PBMC sample for each participant with HIV, ages ranged from roughly 23 to 55 years. Per participant, PBMC samples came from 1-4 timepoints prior to ART initiation and 2-8 timepoints following ART initiation, for a median of 7 samples. For every participant, serial HIV viral load, CD4+ T-cell count, ART history and demographic data were obtained. Genomic DNA was extracted from unsorted PBMC with a Qiagen kit on a QIAcube, with processing performed in batches of 12 samples. The immunoSEQ hsTCRB v3.0 assay was used at survey level resolution for TRB variable region sequencing. A depth of about 40,000-50,000 T-cell genomes per sample was targeted for TRB sequencing. Pooled TRB libraries were sequenced on an Illumina MiSeq with a v3 150-cycle kit. Per the original workflow: Repertoire analysis was performed in R inside a reproducible Nextflow workflow that covered QC, data transformation and analysis. LymphoSeq2, an R package for exploring AIRR-Seq data, was used to implement custom analyses. A few samples yielding fewer than 5000 total TRB sequences were excluded, leaving over 150 analyzed HIV repertoires. Among the 170 to 200 retained HIV repertoires, about 57 were collected before ART initiation and around 130 after ART initiation. Each repertoire was downsampled to 5000 TRB nucleotide sequences, and summary statistics were averaged across 100 downsampling iterations. The analysis kept only TRB sequences whose CDR3 regions were at least seven amino acids long. Diversity was assessed using a clonality score derived from Shannon entropy and using the Gini coefficient. In repertoire networks, the top 5000 CDR3 amino acid sequences were linked whenever an edit distance of one separated two sequences. For TRB CDR3 amino acid sequences, GLIPH2 was used to predict antigen specificity groups and MHC restriction. To flag known CMV, EBV, HIV or tissue antigen associations, CDR3 amino acid sequences were matched against VDJdb and McPAS-TCR. Pre-ART, post-ART and control groups were compared with Wilcoxon signed-rank tests and Holm-Bonferroni correction. What TCRdb holds here is the immuneACCESS table cut down to in-frame rearrangements. Part of the clones is not present; checked against another copy, under half of the missing clones reflect an unresolved V gene, and the others are unexplained. Clone size and the V and J calls come from that table; the DNA yielded D and trimming. Within this sample are about 22,000 clones, with around 85% of them counted one time only. More than 9% of the sample is held by the ten biggest clonotypes.

Turning to this clone: The antigen this receptor binds is unknown. The record has no base qualities; no much larger clone is one base away.

Trimming costs V 0 bases and J 4 bases, and their ends lie 12 bases apart. The CDR3 numbers 15 residues from cysteine through phenylalanine. Just the 45-base CDR3 DNA is kept, in frame starting at base 1. CDR1 and CDR2, per the germline V gene, are MNHEY and SVGAGI. This receptor chain uses TRBV6-5 and TRBJ1-2; matching of 5 bases hints at TRBD1 as the D gene. The source material was unsorted PBMCs, sampled 1.6 years after starting antiretroviral therapy. The TCR sequence derives from a man aged 35-49 years with HIV. The base sequence is TGTGCCAGCAGTTACTCGAAAGACAGACTCTATGGCTACACCTTC. Translated, it gives CASSYSKDRLYGYTF.